A single sample is the source of the 18 T cell receptor beta chains below, sequenced in a study of blood T cell repertoires in COVID-19. Sequencing used immunoSEQ multiplex PCR; TCRdb keeps in-frame clones, though not all of them. The sample includes about 180,000 clones, about 87% of them seen just once. The sample consisted of peripheral blood. The receptors derive from a young woman with acute or convalescent COVID-19.

V usage is TRBV5-1 and J usage is TRBJ2-1; 16 bases map to TRBD2. Unmatched junction bases numbered 10, after V lost 4 bases and J lost 3 bases. CDR1 SGHRS and CDR2 YFSETQ come from the germline V gene. This CDR3 contains 19 residues. DNA of the CDR3: TGCGCCAGCAGCGCTGGGACTAGCGGGAGGGGTCGGTTCTACAATGAGCAGTTCTTC. This translates into CASSAGTSGRGRFYNEQFF.

The chain carries TRBV7-2 and TRBJ1-5, with TRBD1 matching over 9 bases. Trimming at V came to 5 bases and at J to 1 base, leaving 3 bases not matched to a gene. CDR1 is SGHTA, CDR2 FQGNSA, per germline. This CDR3 is 15 amino acids long. DNA of the CDR3: TGTGCCAGCAGCAACGGACAGGGGAGCAATCAGCCCCAGCATTTT. This sequence encodes CASSNGQGSNQPQHF.

This rearrangement joins TRBV27 to TRBJ1-2, with 7 bases that match TRBD1. Germline trimming cut 5 bases from V and 6 bases from J; bases unmatched to any gene: 9. Germline CDR1 MNHEY, CDR2 SMNVEV (reference sequence). This CDR3 has 14 amino acids. Here the CDR3 reads CASSPYDRVNGYTF. CDR3 bases: TGTGCCAGCAGTCCCTATGACAGGGTTAATGGCTACACCTTC.

This chain connects TRBV5-1 to TRBJ2-1; 7 nucleotides line up with TRBD2. The CDR3 length is 16 residues. CDR1 SGHRS and CDR2 YFSETQ come from the germline V gene. The J segment lost 5 bases and the V segment lost 2 bases, leaving 10 bases of the junction unmatched. The chain's CDR3 is CASSLFLSGTDNEQFF. The DNA for the CDR3 is TGCGCCAGCAGCTTATTCCTAAGCGGGACCGACAATGAGCAGTTCTTC.

V usage is TRBV11-2 and J usage is TRBJ2-5; D is unclear. The CDR3 contains 13 residues. Deletions cut 5 bases from V and 5 bases from J, with 12 bases between. Germline-derived CDR1 and CDR2 are SGHAT and FQNNGV. The CDR3 loop is CASSPRVLETQYF. The CDR3 nucleotides read TGTGCCAGCAGCCCCCGGGTGTTGGAGACCCAGTACTTC.

V is TRBV7-9 and J is TRBJ2-5, with D perhaps matching TRBD1 (6 bases). In germline, CDR1 is SEHNR, CDR2 FQNEAQ (reference sequence). The CDR3 runs 13 residues. V was trimmed by 1 base and J by 7 bases, leaving 10 bases between them. CDR3 DNA: TGTGCCAGCAGCTTAGAATTAGGGGGGACCCAGTACTTC. Protein sequence: CASSLELGGTQYF.

J is TRBJ1-4 and V is TRBV24-1; 10 nucleotides match TRBD1. The ends lost 3 bases at V and 7 bases at J; junction bases unmatched: 4. From germline, CDR1 is KGHDR and CDR2 SFDVKD. The CDR3 loop spans 15 amino acids. The CDR3 DNA is TGTGCCACCAGTGATCCGGGACAGGGGAGTGAAAAACTGTTTTTT. Encoded protein: CATSDPGQGSEKLFF.

Here the CDR3 reads CASSSGGDYGYTF. The CDR3 region has the DNA TGTGCCAGCAGTTCAGGGGGAGACTATGGCTACACCTTC. The gene calls are TRBV6-5 and TRBJ1-2; the match to TRBD1 covers 7 bases. The CDR3 runs 13 residues. V trimming: 4 bases; J trimming: 3 bases; junction bases outside the gene matches: 2. The germline V gene has CDR1 MNHEY and CDR2 SVGAGI.

The rearrangement joins TRBV5-1 to TRBJ1-1; the match to TRBD1 covers 8 bases. V was pared by 4 bases and J by 12 bases, with 14 bases of the junction left unmatched. The CDR3 is 14 amino acids. The germline CDR1 and CDR2 sequences are SGHRS and YFSETQ. CDR3: CASSNFPPGQASFF. CDR3 nucleotide sequence: TGCGCCAGCAGCAACTTCCCCCCGGGACAGGCGTCTTTCTTT.

V usage is TRBV5-1 and J usage is TRBJ2-1; 11 bases align to TRBD2. The CDR3 has 16 residues. V gave up 3 bases and J gave up 5 bases; unmatched junction bases: 7. Germline V gene sequence: CDR1 SGHRS, CDR2 YFSETQ. CDR3 in DNA: TGCGCCAGCAGCTGGACCGGGACTAGCGGTAACAATGAGCAGTTCTTC. Protein product: CASSWTGTSGNNEQFF.

This clone has a single count. This sequence joins TRBV24-1 and TRBJ2-5; the D gene is possibly TRBD1 (5 bases). Germline lookup yields CDR1 KGHDR and CDR2 SFDVKD. The ends were cut back, 8 bases at V and 2 bases at J, with 17 bases in the middle. CDR3 length equals 15 residues. CDR3 region: CATKNAQQVQETQYF. The CDR3 DNA is TGTGCCACCAAAAACGCCCAACAGGTTCAAGAGACCCAGTACTTC.

The chain employs TRBV11-2 and TRBJ1-5; D remains ambiguous. Germline values: CDR1 SGHAT, CDR2 FQNNGV. There are 13 residues in the CDR3. V gave up 1 base and J gave up 4 bases, with 5 bases separating them. In DNA form, the CDR3 reads TGTGCCAGCAGCTTAGTCGAGAATCAGCCCCAGCATTTT. Translation: CASSLVENQPQHF. Full variable domain (missing parts from reference TRBV11-2 and TRBJ1-5): EAGVAQSPRYKIIEKRQSVAFWCNPISGHATLYWYQQILGQGPKLLIQFQNNGVVDDSQLPKDRFSAERLKGVDSTLKIQPAKLEDSAVYLCASSLVENQPQHFGDGTRLSIL.

This chain joins TRBV19 and TRBJ1-1; D is undetermined. Germline-derived CDR1 and CDR2 are LNHDA and SQIVND (reference sequence). This CDR3 comprises 13 residues. V was clipped by 3 bases and J by 7 bases, with 12 bases between them. CDR3 protein: CASSIFSGVEAFF. The CDR3 nucleotides read TGTGCCAGTAGTATTTTTTCCGGGGTTGAAGCTTTCTTT.

The chain couples TRBV3-1 (or the pseudogene TRBV3-2) to TRBJ1-3; unclear D gene. The CDR3 extends over 15 amino acids. V was trimmed by 0 bases and J by 3 bases, leaving 9 bases between them. Per the germline V gene, CDR1 is LGHDT and CDR2 is YNNKEL (reference sequence). The CDR3 sequence is CASSQEMARGNTIYF. CDR3 bases: TGTGCCAGCAGCCAAGAAATGGCCCGTGGAAACACCATATATTTT.

This chain joins TRBV24-1 and TRBJ1-5, with D hard to call. The CDR3 sequence is 12 residues long. CDR1 and CDR2 (germline): KGHDR, SFDVKD. Trimming left V 3 bases short and J 13 bases short, with 12 bases between. CDR3 region: CATSDVDGFQHF. DNA of the CDR3: TGTGCCACCAGTGATGTTGACGGGTTTCAGCATTTT.

As to this clone: At one of its ends the junction is not consistent with the germline gene, which may arise from a read error. The chain couples TRBV12-5 to TRBJ2-1; no definite D call. There are 11 residues in the CDR3. Germline CDR1 reads LGHNT; CDR2 reads FRNRAP. CDR3 in amino acids: CASASYNEQFF. The CDR3 DNA reads as TGTGCTAGTGCCTCCTATAATGAGCAGTTCTTC.

The chain recombines TRBV20-1 with TRBJ2-1; 7 bases are a match to TRBD2. The CDR3 is 10 residues long. The germline CDR1 and CDR2 sequences are DFQATT and SNEGSKA (reference sequence). The CDR3 coding sequence is TGCGGGGGAGGGATAAATGAGCAGTTCTTC. It yields the protein CGGGINEQFF.

This rearrangement joins TRBV23-1 to TRBJ2-5; 9 nucleotides align to TRBD2. TRBV23-1 is noted as an ORF with a role that remains uncertain. This CDR3 comprises 17 residues. V dropped 0 bases and J dropped 1; count of bases not matched to a gene: 6. The CDR3 region has the DNA TGCGCCAGCAGTCAATCGGCAAGCGGGAGGCCCCAAGAGACCCAGTACTTC. This translates into CASSQSASGRPQETQYF.